These T cell receptor beta chains were read from a single sample in a study of T cells in Graves' hyperthyroidism and ophthalmopathy. TCRdb processed the multiplex PCR reads anew with MiXCR; each CDR3 protein has one entry. The table has roughly 510,000 distinct CDR3 sequences, over 35% seen once. The source material was peripheral blood or thyroid tissue (not recorded which). The receptor set was obtained from an adult woman with Graves' disease, either hyperthyroidism or ophthalmopathy (not recorded which). CDR3s include the opening cysteine and the closing phenylalanine or tryptophan. A D gene is named only where the DNA matches it firmly. Not every row has a clone size; where given, it reads once, few, many or a size class.

v_gene	j_gene	abundance	d_gene	CDR3aa	CDR3nt
TRBV7-2	TRBJ1-1	many	TRBD1	CASSLRTGAITEAFF	TGTGCCAGCAGCTTAAGGACAGGGGCAATCACTGAAGCTTTCTTT
TRBV24-1	TRBJ2-2	.	.	CATGLNTGELSW	TGTGCCACCGGACTGAACACCGGGGAGCTGTCTTGG
TRBV6-6	TRBJ1-2	many	.	CASSYGQGTYGYTF	TGTGCCAGCAGTTACGGGCAGGGAACCTATGGCTACACCTTC
TRBV5-4	TRBJ1-6	many	.	CASSLGGSISPLHF	TGTGCCAGCAGCTTGGGGGGGTCGATTTCACCCCTCCACTTT
TRBV20-1	TRBJ1-6	once	TRBD1	CSANRDRVNSPLHF	TGCAGTGCAAACCGGGACAGGGTTAATTCACCCCTCCACTTT
TRBV4-1	TRBJ2-7	many	.	CASSQVLRTYEQYF	TGCGCCAGCAGCCAAGTTTTGCGGACCTACGAGCAGTACTTC
TRBV2	TRBJ1-5	.	.	CASSEAFGRVQPQHF	TGTGCCAGCAGTGAAGCGTTTGGTAGGGTTCAGCCCCAGCATTTT
TRBV20-1	TRBJ1-2	once	.	CSAGSWDTSGDDGYTF	TGCAGTGCTGGGAGTTGGGACACTTCCGGGGACGATGGCTACACCTTC
TRBV14	TRBJ2-5	.	.	CASSQVFAGETQYF	TGTGCCAGCAGCCAAGTTTTCGCGGGAGAGACCCAGTACTTC
TRBV29-1	TRBJ2-7	many	.	CSVKPGDGEQYF	TGCAGCGTTAAGCCTGGGGACGGGGAGCAGTACTTC
TRBV6-6	TRBJ2-7	many	.	CASSYAEGEQYF	TGTGCCAGCAGTTACGCCGAGGGCGAGCAGTACTTC
TRBV10-2	TRBJ1-2	.	.	CASSEGRNYGYTF	TGCGCCAGCAGTGAGGGCCGCAACTATGGCTACACCTTC
TRBV6-6	TRBJ1-1	once	TRBD1	CASPRGLNTEAFF	TGTGCCAGTCCCAGGGGGCTGAACACTGAAGCTTTCTTT
TRBV14	TRBJ1-6	once	.	CASGRQNNSPLHF	TGTGCCAGCGGCCGGCAGAATAATTCACCCCTCCACTTT
TRBV5-1	TRBJ2-7	many	.	CASRSGSIYEQYF	TGCGCCAGCAGATCAGGGTCTATCTACGAGCAGTACTTC
TRBV20-1	TRBJ1-6	few	.	CSASRSFYNSPLHF	TGCAGTGCGAGCAGGAGTTTCTATAATTCACCCCTCCACTTT
TRBV7-9	TRBJ2-7	.	.	CASSYPKTTVVEQYF	TGTGCCAGCAGTTACCCCAAGACTACTGTCGTGGAGCAGTACTTC
TRBV7-6	TRBJ1-1	.	TRBD1	CASSSRTGEAFF	TGTGCCAGCAGCTCTAGGACAGGGGAAGCTTTCTTT
TRBV11-2	TRBJ2-7	.	TRBD2	CASSSLAGEYEQYF	TGTGCCAGCAGCTCCCTAGCGGGCGAGTACGAGCAGTACTTC
TRBV6-1	TRBJ1-4	many	.	CASSALRASGNEKLFF	TGTGCCAGCAGTGCGCTGAGAGCCTCTGGGAATGAAAAACTGTTTTTT
TRBV5-4	TRBJ1-2	.	TRBD1	CASSLSAGGDYGYTF	TGTGCCAGCAGCTTATCGGCAGGGGGTGACTATGGCTACACCTTC
TRBV11-3	TRBJ1-2	few	.	CASNPSGYTF	TGTGCCAGCAACCCTTCGGGCTACACCTTC
TRBV10-3	TRBJ1-1	many	.	CAIRQGGGNTEAFF	TGTGCCATCAGACAGGGAGGGGGGAACACTGAAGCTTTCTTT
TRBV20-1	TRBJ1-2	.	.	CSARPVLGYGYTF	TGCAGTGCTAGACCGGTCCTTGGCTATGGCTACACCTTC
TRBV10-3	TRBJ1-2	.	.	CAISVEGYGYTF	TGTGCCATCAGTGTGGAGGGCTATGGCTACACCTTC
TRBV10-3	TRBJ2-7	few	.	CAISPDSFSYEQYF	TGTGCCATCAGTCCGGACAGTTTTTCCTACGAGCAGTACTTC
TRBV10-3	TRBJ1-3	many	TRBD1	CAISESGQGAGGNTIYF	TGTGCCATCAGTGAGTCTGGACAGGGGGCCGGAGGAAACACCATATATTTT
TRBV7-2	TRBJ1-2	few	.	CASSLLGRTRYTF	TGTGCCAGCAGCTTACTCGGGAGGACCCGCTACACCTTC
TRBV7-2	TRBJ1-4	.	.	CASSLAAGALFF	TGTGCCAGCAGCTTAGCGGCCGGGGCGCTGTTTTTT
TRBV2	TRBJ2-2	many	.	CASSYQEGTGELFF	TGTGCCAGCAGTTACCAGGAGGGGACCGGGGAGCTGTTTTTT
TRBV6-2/TRBV6-3	TRBJ1-2	.	TRBD1	CASSRSGTERGYGYTF	TGTGCCAGCAGTCGATCCGGGACAGAAAGGGGATATGGCTACACCTTC
TRBV29-1	TRBJ1-1	.	.	CSVGSGVTEAFF	TGCAGCGTTGGATCTGGGGTGACTGAAGCTTTCTTT
TRBV7-8	TRBJ1-2	.	TRBD1	CASSKMTGPSSGNTF	TGTGCCAGCAGCAAAATGACAGGGCCGAGCTCTGGAAACACCTTC
TRBV29-1	TRBJ2-2	.	.	CSSGLNTGELFF	TGCAGCTCGGGACTCAACACCGGGGAGCTGTTTTTT
TRBV7-2	TRBJ2-7	few	.	CASSRAAGVSSYEQYF	TGTGCCAGCAGCAGAGCGGCCGGGGTAAGCTCCTACGAGCAGTACTTC
TRBV10-3	TRBJ2-2	few	TRBD1	CAITDRENTGELFF	TGTGCCATAACCGACAGGGAAAACACCGGGGAGCTGTTTTTT
TRBV15	TRBJ1-1	once	.	CATSRDLREAFF	TGTGCCACCAGCAGAGATTTGCGCGAAGCTTTCTTT
TRBV10-3	TRBJ2-6	.	TRBD1	CAISGTGTARSGANVLTF	TGTGCCATCAGTGGAACCGGGACAGCCCGCTCTGGGGCCAACGTCCTGACTTTC
TRBV10-3	TRBJ2-5	.	.	CARVAGVLETQYF	TGTGCTAGAGTGGCAGGGGTGTTGGAGACCCAGTACTTC
TRBV10-2	TRBJ1-1	many	.	CASSETHTEAFF	TGCGCCAGCAGTGAAACTCACACTGAAGCTTTCTTT
TRBV20-1	TRBJ2-7	many	.	CSASRPLVGYEQYF	TGCAGTGCTTCCCGGCCCTTGGTGGGTTACGAGCAGTACTTC
TRBV29-1	TRBJ2-5	.	.	CSAKKNQETQYF	TGCAGCGCCAAGAAGAACCAAGAGACCCAGTACTTC
TRBV25-1	TRBJ1-2	many	.	CASSRNDGYTF	TGTGCCAGCAGTCGTAATGATGGCTACACCTTC
TRBV6-5	TRBJ2-6	few	.	CASSYGRDGANVLTF	TGTGCCAGCAGTTACGGAAGGGATGGGGCCAACGTCCTGACTTTC
TRBV29-1	TRBJ2-5	.	.	CSVARGYGGSETQYF	TGCAGCGTTGCCAGGGGGTATGGCGGGAGTGAGACCCAGTACTTC
TRBV2	TRBJ2-7	.	TRBD2	CASSEPAGSYEQYF	TGTGCCAGCAGTGAACCAGCGGGATCCTACGAGCAGTACTTC
TRBV20-1	TRBJ1-6	many	.	CSAGEGNNSPLHF	TGCAGTGCGGGGGAGGGAAATAATTCACCCCTCCACTTT
TRBV13	TRBJ2-7	many	.	CASSFQGRYEQYF	TGTGCCAGCAGCTTTCAAGGACGCTACGAGCAGTACTTC
TRBV13	TRBJ2-7	many	TRBD2	CASSLGLGAGGGEQYF	TGTGCCAGCAGCTTAGGCCTCGGAGCGGGAGGGGGCGAGCAGTACTTC
TRBV5-1	TRBJ2-7	few	.	CASSWAGPWHF	TGCGCCAGCAGCTGGGCGGGCCCGTGGCACTTC
TRBV10-3	TRBJ1-2	.	.	CASRPSSLANYGYTF	TGTGCCAGTAGACCTTCCAGCCTAGCTAACTATGGCTACACCTTC
TRBV10-3	TRBJ1-2	.	.	CAISEEGTRYGGYTF	TGTGCCATCAGTGAGGAGGGGACGCGGTATGGTGGCTACACCTTC
TRBV5-1	TRBJ2-5	.	TRBD2	CASSFREGGETQYF	TGTGCCAGTAGTTTCCGGGAGGGTGGAGAGACCCAGTACTTC
TRBV6-1	TRBJ1-4	many	.	CASSTSGWEKLFF	TGTGCCAGCAGTACCTCTGGATGGGAAAAACTGTTTTTT